This T cell receptor beta chain is drawn from a study of blood T cell repertoires in COVID-19. Study in general: Material from acute and convalescent COVID-19 was sourced from the United States, Italy and Spain. In each case, the material was cDNA or gDNA derived from T cells, B-cell-depleted T cells, or PBMCs.

The V end was cut by 5 bases, the J end by 3 bases, with 7 bases between. The CDR3 runs 12 residues. Original methodology: Estimated nucleated cell counts came from reference gene primer amplification. TCRdb's copy holds only in-frame clones and misses some; the assay was immunoSEQ multiplex PCR. V and J calls and clone size follow that table, whereas D and trimming were derived from the DNA. This table has more than 350,000 clones, roughly 90% appearing once. Seattle participants joined during active infection and were tracked over time. The rearrangement joins TRBV12-3 or TRBV12-4 to TRBJ1-2; D perhaps matches TRBD1 (5 bases). Source material: peripheral blood. This receptor was obtained from a woman in her thirties with COVID-19, enrolled during active disease. Here the CDR3 reads CASSATDYGYTF. In DNA, the CDR3 is TGTGCCAGCAGTGCGACAGACTATGGCTACACCTTC.